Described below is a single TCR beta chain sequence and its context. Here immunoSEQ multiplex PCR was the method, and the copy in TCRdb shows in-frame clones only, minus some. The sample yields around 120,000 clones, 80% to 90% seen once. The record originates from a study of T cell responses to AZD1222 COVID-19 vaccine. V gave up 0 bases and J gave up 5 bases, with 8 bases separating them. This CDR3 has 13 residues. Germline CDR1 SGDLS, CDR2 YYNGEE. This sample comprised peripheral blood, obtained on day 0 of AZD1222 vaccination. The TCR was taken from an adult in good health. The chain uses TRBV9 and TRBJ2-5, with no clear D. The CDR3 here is CASSVGSRETQYF. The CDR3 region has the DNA TGTGCCAGCAGCGTAGGCTCACGTGAGACCCAGTACTTC.